This entry is about one T cell receptor beta chain. The data belong to a study of shared clonotypes between healthy human individuals. In germline, CDR1 is MNHEY, CDR2 SVGAGI. CDR3 size: 14 residues. V lost 6 bases to trimming and J lost 3 bases, with 15 bases between them. Every immunoSEQ plate was one replicate of a subset's evenly spread DNA. Clones were sequenced by immunoSEQ multiplex PCR, and TCRdb holds only the in-frame ones, with some missing. The sample records 2,100,000 or so clones, approximately 94% being singletons. Every contributor of samples was a Caucasian grown-up residing in Nashville, Tennessee. Partitioning of CD4+ cells yielded a CD45RA+ naive subset and a CD45RA-negative memory subset.

V and J are TRBV6-5 and TRBJ2-7; TRBD2 is a possible D gene (6 bases). Sequencing used naive CD4+ T cells sorted from blood. Documented subset: CD45RA+ positively selected. The TCR comes from a man aged 18 to 30 in good health. Here the CDR3 reads CASRGTFSHYEQYF. CDR3 bases: TGTGCCAGCAGAGGGACTTTCTCTCACTACGAGCAGTACTTC.